This T cell receptor (beta chain) is from a study of blood T cell repertoires in COVID-19. About the research overall: Sources were T cells, B-cell-depleted T cells, or PBMCs; the material itself was cDNA or gDNA.

This clone was found a few times. The germline gene is not matched at one end of the junction; a read error may be the cause. The table came from immunoSEQ multiplex PCR; TCRdb's copy has only in-frame clones and leaves some out. The sample consists of 220,000 or so clones, approximately 85% of them appearing once. Germline loops: CDR1 MNHEY, CDR2 SVGEGT. The CDR3 is made up of 15 amino acids. The receptor comes from a woman of 80 years or more with COVID-19, enrolled during active disease. The specimen was peripheral blood. The rearrangement joins TRBV6-2 or TRBV6-3 to TRBJ2-7, with TRBD1 matching over 8 bases. The CDR3 DNA reads TGTGCCAGCAGCCGTCCGGGACAGGCCTCCCACGAGCAGTACTTC. Its protein product is CASSRPGQASHEQYF.